This TCR beta chain came from a study of T-cell memory formation after mild COVID-19. Whole-study results and caveats: Clones shrinking between day 15 and 85 showed a balanced CD4/CD8 split, and those that grew later tilted toward CD4+. The authors did not confirm SARS-CoV-2 specificity of second-wave clones peaking day 37.

It was 5'RACE with constant-segment primers that produced the TCR alpha and TCR beta cDNA libraries, which carried sample barcodes and UMIs. TCRdb processed the 5' RACE reads anew with MiXCR; each CDR3 protein has one entry. The sample contains roughly 400,000 distinct CDR3 sequences, 15% to 20% of which appear only once. From germline, CDR1 is MDHEN and CDR2 SYDVKM. With V trimmed by 2 bases and J by 7 bases, 3 bases remained unmatched. The CDR3 consists of 14 residues. This clonotype occurred many times. Its specificity is not known. Specimen: PBMCs or a T cell subset sorted from them (not recorded which). The receptor's source is a man in his late teens or twenties who had mild COVID-19 (a few samples of this study predate the infection). Cell type and time point are not known. The chain joins TRBV28 to TRBJ1-4, with 8 nucleotides matching TRBD1. CDR3 residues: CASSLTGGGEKLFF. CDR3 bases: TGTGCCAGCAGTTTAACAGGGGGTGGTGAAAAACTGTTTTTT.